These 32 T cell receptor beta chains were sequenced from one sample in a study of blood T cell repertoires in COVID-19. Assay: immunoSEQ multiplex PCR; the TCRdb copy retains only in-frame clones and omits some. This sample has about 200,000 clones, with about 85% found just once. What was sequenced was peripheral blood. These receptors were taken from a person aged 65 to 85 with COVID-19, enrolled during active disease.

Concerning this clone: The sample holds other DNA sequences that translate to the same CDR3. This chain links TRBV5-1 with TRBJ2-5; D perhaps matches TRBD1 (6 bases). V gave up 0 bases and J gave up 3 bases, with 9 bases separating them. The CDR3 is 14 amino acids. Germline V gives CDR1 SGHRS, CDR2 YFSETQ. The CDR3, as DNA: TGCGCCAGCAGCTTGGGGGCAGGGGAAGAGACCCAGTACTTC. Encoded protein: CASSLGAGEETQYF.

V gene TRBV4-3 combines with J gene TRBJ1-1; weak D call: TRBD1 (6 bases). Germline-derived CDR1 and CDR2 are LGHNA and YSLEER. V shed 1 base and J shed 7 bases, with 10 bases lying between them. There are 13 residues in the CDR3. The CDR3 loop reads CASSQVQGSEAFF. The CDR3 coding sequence is TGCGCCAGCAGCCAAGTACAGGGAAGTGAAGCTTTCTTT.

This clone was seen once. The chain has TRBV6-1 and TRBJ1-4; D gene uncertain. CDR1 and CDR2 from the germline V gene are MNHNS and SASEGT. The CDR3 is 13 residues long. V lost 8 bases to trimming and J lost 8 bases, with 15 bases between them. The CDR3 sequence is CASPRKPGEKLFF. CDR3 DNA: TGTGCCAGCCCCAGAAAGCCGGGGGAAAAACTGTTTTTT.

The CDR3 DNA is TGTGCCAGTAGTATAATTCGACAGCGTAATGGCTACACCTTC. Protein product: CASSIIRQRNGYTF. The J gene is TRBJ1-2, the V gene TRBV19; D may be TRBD1 (5 bases). Trimming took off 2 bases at V and 6 bases at J, with 13 bases between the two ends. Germline CDR1 and CDR2: LNHDA and SQIVND (reference sequence). The CDR3 is 14 residues long.

The rearrangement joins TRBV2 to TRBJ1-6, with D uncertain. Trimming left V 6 bases short and J 4 bases short, with 7 bases between. The V gene's germline CDR1 is SNHLY and CDR2 FYNNEI. This CDR3 spans 13 amino acids. DNA of the CDR3: TGTGCCAGCAGAGGACTGTATAATTCACCCCTCCACTTT. Translated: CASRGLYNSPLHF.

The gene calls are TRBV28 and TRBJ1-2; D unresolved. Germline CDR1 MDHEN, CDR2 SYDVKM. This CDR3 is 17 amino acids long. V shed 6 bases and J shed 1 base, with 21 bases lying between them. The CDR3 loop is CASSDGPHLSHNYGYTF. The CDR3 DNA follows: TGTGCCAGCAGCGATGGGCCCCACCTTAGTCATAACTATGGCTACACCTTC.

The chain couples TRBV28 to TRBJ1-1; D is possibly TRBD1 (6 bases). The V gene's germline CDR1 is MDHEN and CDR2 SYDVKM. There are 15 residues in the CDR3. V gave up 1 base and J gave up 1 base, with 10 bases separating them. The CDR3 region has the DNA TGTGCCAGCAGTTTATCCGGCAGGGGGAACACTGAAGCTTTCTTT. Translation gives CASSLSGRGNTEAFF.

The chain couples TRBV28 to TRBJ1-2; 10 nucleotides line up with TRBD1. The CDR3 extends over 14 amino acids. V was clipped by 5 bases and J by 4 bases; unmatched bases: 4. CDR1 and CDR2 (germline): MDHEN, SYDVKM. The CDR3 DNA reads TGTGCCAGCAGTCGGCGGACAGGGGGCTATGGCTACACCTTC. Protein: CASSRRTGGYGYTF.

The CDR3 nucleotides are TGTGCCAGCAGCCAGACAGAATACAATGAGCAGTTCTTC. As protein: CASSQTEYNEQFF. This chain connects TRBV27 to TRBJ2-1, with D possibly being TRBD1 (5 bases). This CDR3 has 13 residues. Germline assignment: CDR1 MNHEY and CDR2 SMNVEV (reference sequence). Trimming pared 6 bases from V and 4 bases from J, leaving 10 bases between.

This chain connects TRBV14 to TRBJ2-5; D is possibly TRBD1 (5 bases). The CDR3 is 15 amino acids. V gave up 2 bases and J gave up 5 bases, with 15 bases separating them. Germline CDR1 and CDR2: SGHDN and FVKESK. Here the CDR3 reads CASSQSLLGQETQYF. The CDR3, as DNA: TGTGCCAGCAGCCAATCGTTACTGGGGCAGGAGACCCAGTACTTC. Variable domain in full (rest from reference TRBV14 and TRBJ2-5): EAGVTQFPSHSVIEKGQTVTLRCDPISGHDNLYWYRRVMGKEIKFLLHFVKESKQDESGMPNNRFLAERTGGTYSTLKVQPAELEDSGVYFCASSQSLLGQETQYFGPGTRLLVL.

The chain links TRBV6-5 to TRBJ1-1; D may be TRBD1 (6 bases). Trimming left V 2 bases short and J 2 bases short, with 9 bases between. The CDR3 runs 14 residues. Germline lookup yields CDR1 MNHEY and CDR2 SVGAGI. CDR3 sequence (DNA): TGTGCCAGCAGTTACGTACAGGGTAACACTGAAGCTTTCTTT. As protein: CASSYVQGNTEAFF.

The chain links TRBV5-4 to TRBJ2-3; 7 bases map to TRBD2. Germline V lookup: CDR1 SGHNT, CDR2 YYREEE (reference sequence). This CDR3 region has 16 residues. After removal of 0 bases from V and 0 bases from J, the junction contained 4 bases not matched to a gene. CDR3 DNA: TGTGCCAGCAGCTTGGCCCCGACTAGCAGCACAGATACGCAGTATTTT. It specifies CASSLAPTSSTDTQYF.

This chain joins TRBV29-1 and TRBJ1-4, with D possibly matching TRBD1 (5 bases). Per the germline V gene, CDR1 is SQVTM and CDR2 is ANQGSEA. The V end was cut by 7 bases, the J end by 8 bases, with 17 bases between. The CDR3 spans 13 residues. The DNA for the CDR3 is TGCAGCGCAGGAAGGGGAGGGGAAGAAAAACTGTTTTTT. Protein product: CSAGRGGEEKLFF.

This clone showed up just a few times. The rearrangement joins TRBV21-1 to TRBJ2-1; the table's D gene call, TRBD2, was not cross checked with the DNA. TRBV21-1 is a pseudogene segment. The CDR3 runs 14 residues. In DNA, the CDR3 is TGTGCCAGCAGGGAGGGCTTTCGTCACAATGAGCAGTTCTTC. Translated: CASREGFRHNEQFF.

This chain connects TRBV11-2 to TRBJ1-5; no clear D gene. Germline V gene sequence: CDR1 SGHAT, CDR2 FQNNGV. The CDR3 has 13 amino acids. The V end was cut by 3 bases, the J end by 9 bases, with 12 bases between. CDR3 DNA sequence: TGTGCCAGCAGCTTCGCTATACGATCGCCCCAGCATTTT. Translated: CASSFAIRSPQHF.

This clone was found many times. The chain recombines TRBV5-1 with TRBJ1-2, with D possibly matching TRBD1 (6 bases). The CDR3 covers 14 residues. The germline V gene has CDR1 SGHRS and CDR2 YFSETQ. V lost 2 bases and J 2 bases, leaving 10 bases between the germline ends. In nucleotides, the CDR3 is TGCGCCAGCAGCTTAGACACAGGGAACTATGGCTACACCTTC. It translates to CASSLDTGNYGYTF.

This clone showed up just once. The chain combines TRBV7-6 with TRBJ2-7; 7 nucleotides match TRBD1. This CDR3 comprises 15 residues. CDR1 is SGHVS, CDR2 FNYEAQ, per germline. V was pared by 1 base and J by 0 bases, with 3 bases of the junction left unmatched. The CDR3 sequence is CASSLVAGGSYEQYF. The CDR3 nucleotides are TGTGCCAGCAGCTTAGTGGCAGGGGGCTCCTACGAGCAGTACTTC.

The V and J genes are TRBV6-6 and TRBJ1-1; the D gene is possibly TRBD1 (6 bases). The germline CDR1 and CDR2 sequences are MNHNY and SVGAGI (reference sequence). CDR3 length: 13 residues. Between the trimmed V and J ends, which lost 4 bases and 10 bases, there was a span of 16 bases. CDR3 in amino acids: CASSLGDTLLAFF. For the CDR3, the DNA is TGTGCCAGCAGTTTAGGGGACACTCTACTAGCTTTCTTT.

The V call is TRBV30, the J call TRBJ2-3, with 9 bases fitting TRBD2. Trimming took 8 bases from V and 5 from J; bases not matched to a gene: 8. The CDR3 is 13 amino acids. Germline CDR1 is GTSNPN and CDR2 is SVGIG (reference sequence). CDR3 nucleotide sequence: TGTGCCACTGAGCGGGGGGTTGGAGATACGCAGTATTTT. Amino acids: CATERGVGDTQYF.

The chain employs TRBV7-8 and TRBJ1-4; D gene unclear. The V gene's germline CDR1 is SGHVS and CDR2 FQNEAQ. The CDR3 totals 15 residues. Trimming took 2 bases from V and 0 from J, leaving 7 bases between them. CDR3 sequence reads: CASSLMPATNEKLFF. The CDR3 bases are TGTGCCAGCAGCTTAATGCCGGCAACTAATGAAAAACTGTTTTTT. The entire variable domain, with the rest obtained from reference TRBV7-8 and TRBJ1-4, is as follows: GAGVSQSPRYKVAKRGQDVALRCDPISGHVSLFWYQQALGQGPEFLTYFQNEAQLDKSGLPSDRFFAERPEGSVSTLKIQRTQQEDSAVYLCASSLMPATNEKLFFGSGTQLSVL.

This clone was observed a few times. The chain couples TRBV27 to TRBJ2-1; the D gene is possibly TRBD1 (6 bases). The CDR3 covers 15 residues. CDR1 is MNHEY, CDR2 SMNVEV, per germline (reference sequence). V lost 6 bases, J lost 0 bases, and 12 bases lay in between. The CDR3 reads CASRRGGSSYNEQFF. DNA of the CDR3: TGTGCCAGCAGGCGAGGGGGTAGCTCCTACAATGAGCAGTTCTTC.

V usage is TRBV19 and J usage is TRBJ2-1; 7 bases fit TRBD2. With 5 bases clipped from V and 8 bases from J, the junction kept 9 bases outside the gene matches. The CDR3 contains 14 residues. Germline CDR1 LNHDA, CDR2 SQIVND (reference sequence). The CDR3 DNA sequence: TGTGCCAGTAGTGTGGGACTAAGTTTCGATGAGCAGTTCTTC. Translated, it gives CASSVGLSFDEQFF. Full variable domain (rest looked up from reference TRBV19 and TRBJ2-1): DGGITQSPKYLFRKEGQNVTLSCEQNLNHDAMYWYRQDPGQGLRLIYYSQIVNDFQKGDIAEGYSVSREKKESFPLTVTSAQKNPTAFYLCASSVGLSFDEQFFGPGTRLTVL.

This clone showed up just once. J is TRBJ2-1 and V is TRBV5-4; TRBD1 is a possible D gene (6 bases). The CDR3 length is 15 residues. The V end was cut by 4 bases, the J end by 4 bases, with 15 bases between. CDR1 SGHNT and CDR2 YYREEE come from the germline V gene (reference sequence). Here the CDR3 DNA reads TGTGCCAGCAGCCCCACCAGGGGAGAATACAATGAGCAGTTCTTC. Translation gives CASSPTRGEYNEQFF.

The chain combines TRBV18 with TRBJ2-1; the D is unclear. V lost 4 bases, J lost 6 bases, and 10 bases lay in between. Germline V CDR1 and CDR2: KGHSH, LQKENI. This CDR3 has 13 residues. This CDR3 reads CASSLEQSNEQFF. CDR3 nucleotide sequence: TGTGCCAGCTCACTTGAACAGAGCAATGAGCAGTTCTTC.

V and J are TRBV5-8 and TRBJ2-7; D not resolved. The CDR3 has 13 residues. Germline values: CDR1 SGHTS, CDR2 YDEGEE. Trimming shortened V by 0 bases and J by 3 bases, and 7 bases separated the two germline ends. CDR3 amino acids: CASSLGHFYEQYF. CDR3 DNA: TGTGCCAGCAGCTTGGGACATTTCTACGAGCAGTACTTC.

Here the CDR3 reads CASSYLSQKTSGSYNEQFF. CDR3 in DNA: TGTGCCAGCAGTTACTTATCCCAAAAAACTAGCGGAAGCTACAATGAGCAGTTCTTC. The chain couples TRBV6-2 or TRBV6-3 to TRBJ2-1, with 8 bases lining up with TRBD2. The CDR3 extends over 19 amino acids. V trimming: 1 base; J trimming: 3 bases; junction bases outside the gene matches: 14. Germline V lookup: CDR1 MNHEY, CDR2 SVGEGT.

J is TRBJ1-6 and V is TRBV6-5; TRBD1 matches 8 bases. The germline V gene encodes CDR1 MNHEY and CDR2 SVGAGI. V lost 6 bases and J lost 5; bases outside the gene matches: 6. The CDR3 has 15 residues. As DNA, the CDR3 is TGTGCCAGCAGGTCGGACAGGGCGAATAATTCACCCCTCCACTTT. Its protein product is CASRSDRANNSPLHF.

The chain uses TRBV7-2 and TRBJ1-2, with 7 bases aligning to TRBD1. Germline-derived CDR1 and CDR2 are SGHTA and FQGNSA. J lost 5 bases, V lost 0 bases, and 3 bases had no gene match. This CDR3 comprises 14 residues. CDR3: CASSLAGQSYGYTF. The CDR3 DNA follows: TGTGCCAGCAGCTTAGCGGGACAGTCGTATGGCTACACCTTC.

The rearrangement joins TRBV29-1 to TRBJ2-7; the match to TRBD1 covers 8 bases. Losses at the gene ends were 2 bases for V and 4 bases for J; bases not matched to a gene: 7. This CDR3 is 14 amino acids long. Germline CDR1 reads SQVTM; CDR2 reads ANQGSEA. CDR3 residues: CSVESDDRGYEQYF. CDR3 coding DNA: TGCAGCGTTGAATCGGATGACAGGGGTTACGAGCAGTACTTC.

This sequence joins TRBV4-3 and TRBJ1-5; D unclear. V dropped 0 bases and J dropped 7 bases, with 7 bases sitting between them. The germline V gene encodes CDR1 LGHNA and CDR2 YSLEER. CDR3 length: 13 amino acids. Written as DNA, the CDR3 is TGCGCCAGCAGCCAAGATTTCCGGCAGCCCCAGCATTTT. Residues: CASSQDFRQPQHF.

Here the CDR3 DNA reads TGTGCCACGAAGGGGGATCCCCCAAAAATCGAGGAGCAGTACTTC. Translation gives CATKGDPPKIEEQYF. V is TRBV6-5 and J is TRBJ2-7; D might be TRBD1 (6 bases). In germline, CDR1 is MNHEY, CDR2 SVGAGI. This CDR3 comprises 15 residues. Trimming stripped 10 bases from V and 7 bases from J, with 26 bases between.

The rearrangement joins TRBV6-5 to TRBJ1-1; 10 nucleotides agree with TRBD1. The CDR3 contains 15 residues. Germline CDR1 and CDR2: MNHEY and SVGAGI. The V segment lost 6 bases and the J segment 5 bases; nucleotides outside the gene matches: 9. CDR3 nucleotides: TGTGCCAGCAGAGACAGGGGGCGAGGAAGGACTGAAGCTTTCTTT. Amino acid sequence: CASRDRGRGRTEAFF.